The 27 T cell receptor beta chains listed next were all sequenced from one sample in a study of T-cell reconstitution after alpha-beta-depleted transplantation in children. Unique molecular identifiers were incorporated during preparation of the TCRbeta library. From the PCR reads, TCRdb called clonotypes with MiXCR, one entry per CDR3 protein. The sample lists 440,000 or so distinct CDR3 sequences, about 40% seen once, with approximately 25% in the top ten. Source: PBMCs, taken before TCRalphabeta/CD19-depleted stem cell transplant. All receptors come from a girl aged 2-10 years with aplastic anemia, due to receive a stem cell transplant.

Here the CDR3 reads CASSLVTGTRTEAFF. The CDR3 nucleotides read TGTGCCAGCAGCTTAGTAACGGGGACGCGCACTGAAGCTTTCTTT. The chain combines TRBV7-2 with TRBJ1-1; the D gene is possibly TRBD1 (5 bases). V lost 1 base, J lost 4 bases, and 13 bases lay in between. The V gene's germline CDR1 is SGHTA and CDR2 FQGNSA. The CDR3 is 15 amino acids.

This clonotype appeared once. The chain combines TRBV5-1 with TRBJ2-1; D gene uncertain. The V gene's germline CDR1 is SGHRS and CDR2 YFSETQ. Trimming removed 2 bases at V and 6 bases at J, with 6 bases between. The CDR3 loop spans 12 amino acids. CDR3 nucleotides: TGCGCCAGCAGCTTCGAGCGCAATGAGCAGTTCTTC. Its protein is CASSFERNEQFF.

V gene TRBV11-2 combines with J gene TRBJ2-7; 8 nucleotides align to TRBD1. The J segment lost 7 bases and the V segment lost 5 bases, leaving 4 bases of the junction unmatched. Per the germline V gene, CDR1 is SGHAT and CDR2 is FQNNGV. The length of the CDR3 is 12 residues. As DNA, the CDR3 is TGTGCCAGCAGCACCCGGGACAGGGAGCAGTACTTC. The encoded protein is CASSTRDREQYF. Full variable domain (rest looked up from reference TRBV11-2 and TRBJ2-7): EAGVAQSPRYKIIEKRQSVAFWCNPISGHATLYWYQQILGQGPKLLIQFQNNGVVDDSQLPKDRFSAERLKGVDSTLKIQPAKLEDSAVYLCASSTRDREQYFGPGTRLTVT.

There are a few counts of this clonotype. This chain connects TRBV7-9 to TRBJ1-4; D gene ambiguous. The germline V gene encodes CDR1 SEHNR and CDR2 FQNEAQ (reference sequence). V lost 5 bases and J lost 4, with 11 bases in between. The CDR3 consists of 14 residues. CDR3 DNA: TGTGCCAGCAGCACCGGGTCTCTTAATGAAAAACTGTTTTTT. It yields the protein CASSTGSLNEKLFF.

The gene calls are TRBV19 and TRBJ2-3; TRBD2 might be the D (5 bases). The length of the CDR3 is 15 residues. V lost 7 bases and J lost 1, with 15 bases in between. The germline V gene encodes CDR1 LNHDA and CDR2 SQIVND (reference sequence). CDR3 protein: CASTKTVEGTDTQYF. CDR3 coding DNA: TGTGCCAGTACCAAGACTGTGGAGGGCACAGATACGCAGTATTTT.

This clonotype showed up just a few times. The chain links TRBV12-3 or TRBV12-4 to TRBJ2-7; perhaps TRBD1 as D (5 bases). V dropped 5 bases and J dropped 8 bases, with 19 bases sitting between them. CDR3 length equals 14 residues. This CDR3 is CASSPSQGWPQQYF. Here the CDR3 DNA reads TGTGCCAGCAGTCCTTCCCAGGGATGGCCCCAGCAGTACTTC.

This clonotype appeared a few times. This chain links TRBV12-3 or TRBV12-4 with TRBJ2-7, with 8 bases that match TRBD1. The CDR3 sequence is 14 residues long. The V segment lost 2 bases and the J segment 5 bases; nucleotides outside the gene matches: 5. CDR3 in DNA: TGTGCCAGCAGTTTAAGGAGACAGGGGAACGAGCAGTACTTC. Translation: CASSLRRQGNEQYF.

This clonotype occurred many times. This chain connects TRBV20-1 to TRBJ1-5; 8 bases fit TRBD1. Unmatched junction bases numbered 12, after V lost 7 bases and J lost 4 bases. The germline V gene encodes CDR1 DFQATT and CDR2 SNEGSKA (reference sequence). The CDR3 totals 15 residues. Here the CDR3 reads CSVVQGQASNQPQHF. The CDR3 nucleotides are TGCAGTGTCGTCCAGGGACAGGCCTCGAATCAGCCCCAGCATTTT.

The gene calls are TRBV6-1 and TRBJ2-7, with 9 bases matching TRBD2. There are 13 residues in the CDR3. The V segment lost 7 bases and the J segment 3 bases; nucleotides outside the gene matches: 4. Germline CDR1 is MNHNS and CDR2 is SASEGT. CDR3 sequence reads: CASKRTSDYEQYF. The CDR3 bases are TGTGCCAGCAAGAGGACTAGCGACTACGAGCAGTACTTC.

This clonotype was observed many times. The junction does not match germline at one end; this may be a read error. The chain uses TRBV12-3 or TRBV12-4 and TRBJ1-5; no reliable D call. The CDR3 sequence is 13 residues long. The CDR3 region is CASSLGRNQPQHF. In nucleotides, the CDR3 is TGCGCCAGCAGCCTCGGTAGGAATCAGCCCCAGCATTTT.

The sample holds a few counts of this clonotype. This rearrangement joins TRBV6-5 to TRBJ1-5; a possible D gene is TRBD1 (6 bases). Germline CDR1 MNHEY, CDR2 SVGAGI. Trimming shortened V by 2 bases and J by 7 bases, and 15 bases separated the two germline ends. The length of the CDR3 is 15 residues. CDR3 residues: CASSYGEGGGQPQHF. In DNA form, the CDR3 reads TGTGCCAGCAGTTACGGGGAGGGGGGGGGACAGCCCCAGCATTTT.

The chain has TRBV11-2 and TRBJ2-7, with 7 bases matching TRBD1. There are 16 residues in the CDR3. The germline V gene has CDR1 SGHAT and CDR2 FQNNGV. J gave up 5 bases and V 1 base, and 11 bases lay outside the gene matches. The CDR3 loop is CASSLVRTGMVDEQYF. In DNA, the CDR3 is TGTGCCAGCAGCTTAGTGAGGACAGGAATGGTGGACGAGCAGTACTTC.

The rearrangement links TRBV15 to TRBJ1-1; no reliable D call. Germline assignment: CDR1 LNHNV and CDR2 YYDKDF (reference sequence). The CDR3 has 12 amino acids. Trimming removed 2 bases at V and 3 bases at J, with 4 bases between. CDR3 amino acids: CATSRRDTEAFF. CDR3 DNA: TGTGCCACCAGCAGACGGGACACTGAAGCTTTCTTT.

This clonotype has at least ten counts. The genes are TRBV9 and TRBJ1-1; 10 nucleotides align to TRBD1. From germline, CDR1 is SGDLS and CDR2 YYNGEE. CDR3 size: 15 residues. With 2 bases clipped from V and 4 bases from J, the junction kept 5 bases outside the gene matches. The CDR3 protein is CASSVSGTGATEAFF. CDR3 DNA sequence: TGTGCCAGCAGCGTTTCCGGGACAGGGGCCACTGAAGCTTTCTTT.

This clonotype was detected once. The CDR3 DNA sequence: TGCAGTGCTAGTAGACTAGCGGGGGCTCTCGATGAGCAGTTCTTC. It is translated as CSASRLAGALDEQFF. The chain employs TRBV20-1 and TRBJ2-1, with TRBD2 matching 12 bases. Germline V gives CDR1 DFQATT, CDR2 SNEGSKA (reference sequence). Losses at the gene ends were 3 bases for V and 8 bases for J; bases not matched to a gene: 8. The CDR3 is made up of 15 amino acids.

CDR3 coding DNA: TGCAGTGCTAGAGGGACAGGGGCTAACTATGGCTACACCTTC. Translating gives CSARGTGANYGYTF. V usage is TRBV20-1 and J usage is TRBJ1-2; TRBD1 matches at 9 bases. The CDR3 consists of 14 residues. Germline V gene lookup returns CDR1 DFQATT and CDR2 SNEGSKA (reference sequence). Losses at the gene ends were 1 base for V and 0 bases for J; bases not matched to a gene: 0.

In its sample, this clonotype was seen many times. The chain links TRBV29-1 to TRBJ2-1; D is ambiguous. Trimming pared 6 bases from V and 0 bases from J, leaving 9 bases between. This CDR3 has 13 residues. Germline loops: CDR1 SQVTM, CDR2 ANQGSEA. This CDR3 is CSVTPRSYNEQFF. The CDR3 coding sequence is TGCAGCGTCACACCCCGCTCCTACAATGAGCAGTTCTTC.

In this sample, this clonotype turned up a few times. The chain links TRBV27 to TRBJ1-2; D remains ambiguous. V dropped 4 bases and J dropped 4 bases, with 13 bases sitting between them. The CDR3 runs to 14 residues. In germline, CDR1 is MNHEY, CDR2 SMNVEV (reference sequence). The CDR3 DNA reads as TGTGCCAGCAGTTCCCAATCAGGCCCCTATGGCTACACCTTC. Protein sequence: CASSSQSGPYGYTF.

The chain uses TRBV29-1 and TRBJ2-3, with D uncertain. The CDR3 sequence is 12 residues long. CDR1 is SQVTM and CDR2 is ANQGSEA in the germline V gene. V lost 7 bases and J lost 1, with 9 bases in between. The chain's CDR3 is CSGYRGTDTQYF. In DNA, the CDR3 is TGCAGCGGCTATAGAGGCACAGATACGCAGTATTTT.

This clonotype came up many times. The CDR3 reads CASSERGRTYRDYGYTF. The CDR3 DNA reads as TGTGCCAGCAGTGAAAGGGGCAGAACCTACCGGGACTATGGCTACACCTTC. The V gene is TRBV6-1, the J gene TRBJ1-2, with D possibly matching TRBD1 (5 bases). V gave up 2 bases and J gave up 3 bases, with 19 bases separating them. CDR1 and CDR2 from the germline V gene are MNHNS and SASEGT. This CDR3 region has 17 residues.

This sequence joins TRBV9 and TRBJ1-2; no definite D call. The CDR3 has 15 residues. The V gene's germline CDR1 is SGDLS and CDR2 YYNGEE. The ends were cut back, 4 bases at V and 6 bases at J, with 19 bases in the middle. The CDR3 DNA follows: TGTGCCAGCAGCATGAACCCCTTTGGGGTGGATGGCTACACCTTC. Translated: CASSMNPFGVDGYTF.

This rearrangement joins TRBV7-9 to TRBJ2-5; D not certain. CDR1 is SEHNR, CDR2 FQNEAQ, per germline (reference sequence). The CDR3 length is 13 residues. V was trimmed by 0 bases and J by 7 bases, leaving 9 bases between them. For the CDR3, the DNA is TGTGCCAGCAGCTTAGCTCGAACGGGGACCCAGTACTTC. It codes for CASSLARTGTQYF.

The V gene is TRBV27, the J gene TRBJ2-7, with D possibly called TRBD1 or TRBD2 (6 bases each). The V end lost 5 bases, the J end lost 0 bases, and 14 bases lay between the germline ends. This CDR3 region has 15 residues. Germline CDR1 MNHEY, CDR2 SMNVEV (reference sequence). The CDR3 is CASSVTGGGSYEQYF. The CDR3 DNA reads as TGTGCCAGCAGTGTGACAGGAGGGGGCTCCTACGAGCAGTACTTC.

The CDR3 here is CASSLQGRLNTEAFF. For the CDR3, the DNA is TGTGCCAGCAGCTTACAGGGACGCTTGAACACTGAAGCTTTCTTT. The rearrangement joins TRBV7-6 to TRBJ1-1; possibly TRBD1 for D (5 bases). Germline CDR1 SGHVS, CDR2 FNYEAQ. The germline V and J ends were trimmed by 2 bases and 0 bases, with 10 bases remaining between them. This CDR3 comprises 15 residues.

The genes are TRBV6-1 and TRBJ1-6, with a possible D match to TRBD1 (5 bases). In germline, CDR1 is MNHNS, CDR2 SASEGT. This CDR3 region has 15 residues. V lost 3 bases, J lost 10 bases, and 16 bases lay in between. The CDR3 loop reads CASSERGGAESPLHF. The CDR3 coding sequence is TGTGCCAGCAGTGAGAGGGGAGGGGCCGAATCACCCCTCCACTTT.

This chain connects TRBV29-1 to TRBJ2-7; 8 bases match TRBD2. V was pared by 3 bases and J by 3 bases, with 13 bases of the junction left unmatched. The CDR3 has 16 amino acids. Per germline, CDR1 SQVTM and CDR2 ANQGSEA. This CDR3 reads CSVEWAGGRKGYEQYF. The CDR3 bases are TGCAGCGTTGAGTGGGCGGGAGGACGAAAGGGCTACGAGCAGTACTTC.

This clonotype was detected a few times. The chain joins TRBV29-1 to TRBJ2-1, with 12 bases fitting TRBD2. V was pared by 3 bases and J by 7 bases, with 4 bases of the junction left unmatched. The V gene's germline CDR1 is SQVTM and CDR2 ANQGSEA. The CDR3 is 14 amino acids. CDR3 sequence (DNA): TGCAGCGTTGATCGGACTAGCGGGGATAATGAGCAGTTCTTC. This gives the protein CSVDRTSGDNEQFF.